The TCR beta chain described here comes from a study of sequential checkpoint blockade in melanoma. Some clones are missing from TCRdb's copy, which holds only in-frame ones; the method was immunoSEQ multiplex PCR. The sample has some 5,400 clones, around 23% seen once. In this sample, this clone turned up once. Treatment here: randomized to nivolumab then ipilimumab (arm A) or the reverse (arm B). No patient had prior DNA-damaging chemotherapy. V lost 0 bases to trimming and J lost 5 bases, with 16 bases between them. CDR3 length: 17 residues. CDR1 LNHDA and CDR2 SQIVND come from the germline V gene (reference sequence).

The receptor was derived from a human donor with melanoma. This sequence joins TRBV19 and TRBJ2-2; D possibly matches TRBD1 or TRBD2 (6 bases each). The sequencing used tumor tissue (inferred from file names), collected from a patient given nivolumab and ipilimumab in sequence. CDR3 sequence: CASSIERGRIGTGELFF. CDR3 bases: TGTGCCAGTAGTATAGAAAGGGGGAGGATCGGGACCGGGGAGCTGTTTTTT.